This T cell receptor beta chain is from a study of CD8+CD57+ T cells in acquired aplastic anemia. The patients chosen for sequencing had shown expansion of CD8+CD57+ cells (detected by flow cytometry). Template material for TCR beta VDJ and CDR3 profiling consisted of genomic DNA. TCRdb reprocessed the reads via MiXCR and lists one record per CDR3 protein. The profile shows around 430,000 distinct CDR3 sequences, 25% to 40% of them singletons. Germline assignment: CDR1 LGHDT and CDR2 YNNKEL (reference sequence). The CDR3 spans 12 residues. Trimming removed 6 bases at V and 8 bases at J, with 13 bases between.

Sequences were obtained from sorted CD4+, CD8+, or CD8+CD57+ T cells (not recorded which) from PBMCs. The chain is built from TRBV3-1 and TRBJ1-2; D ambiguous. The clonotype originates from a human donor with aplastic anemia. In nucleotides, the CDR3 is TGTGCCAGCAGTCTCAGGAGGGAGGGCTACACCTTC. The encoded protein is CASSLRREGYTF. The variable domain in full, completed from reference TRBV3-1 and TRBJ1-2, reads DTAVSQTPKYLVTQMGNDKSIKCEQNLGHDTMYWYKQDSKKFLKIMFSYNNKELIINETVPNRFSPKSPDKAHLNLHINSLELGDSAVYFCASSLRREGYTFGSGTRLTVV.